This T cell receptor (beta chain) was sequenced in a study of T cell changes during pregnancy in multiple sclerosis. The CDR3 length is 12 residues. Between the trimmed V and J ends, which lost 6 bases and 4 bases, there was a span of 7 bases. In germline, CDR1 is SNHLY, CDR2 FYNNEI. Only in-frame clones appear in the TCRdb table, and some are missing; sequencing was by immunoSEQ multiplex PCR. The table includes under 85,000 clones, roughly nine tenths detected once. The source was CD4+ T cells from peripheral blood mononuclear cells, collected before pregnancy. V and J are TRBV2 and TRBJ1-3; no definite D call. The TCR sequence derives from a female donor with multiple sclerosis, enrolled in a pregnancy study. CDR3 DNA sequence: TGTGCCAGCAGGGGAGAGGGAAACACCATATATTTT. Its protein product is CASRGEGNTIYF.